This is a list of T cell receptor beta chains from one sample in a study of shared clonotypes between healthy human individuals. The method was immunoSEQ multiplex PCR; TCRdb's version includes in-frame clones alone and lacks a portion of them. The sample shows approximately 340,000 clones, around 70% of them seen only once. Sample: memory CD4+ T cells sorted from blood. The receptors were gathered from a man younger than 40 in good health. Each CDR3 is given with its conserved first and last residue. Fields, in order: V gene, D gene, clone size, J gene, CDR3 protein, CDR3 DNA. A D gene is named only where the DNA matches it firmly. Rows may omit the clone size; those that give it use once, few, many or a size class.

V: TRBV6-1; D: .; size: many; J: TRBJ1-3; CDR3: CASFRGDSGNTIYF; DNA: TGTGCCAGCTTCAGGGGCGACTCTGGAAACACCATATATTTT
V: TRBV5-1; D: TRBD1; size: .; J: TRBJ2-3; CDR3: CASSLVGTGDTDTQYF; DNA: TGCGCCAGCAGCTTGGTTGGGACAGGGGACACAGATACGCAGTATTTT
V: TRBV6-1; D: .; size: .; J: TRBJ1-3; CDR3: CASSEFPATDSGNTIYF; DNA: TGTGCCAGCAGTGAATTCCCCGCGACGGACTCTGGAAACACCATATATTTT
V: TRBV14; D: .; size: .; J: TRBJ2-5; CDR3: CASSQAYRESQETQYF; DNA: TGTGCCAGCAGCCAAGCCTACAGGGAAAGTCAAGAGACCCAGTACTTC
V: TRBV2; D: .; size: few; J: TRBJ1-2; CDR3: CASSEIQTNYGYTF; DNA: TGTGCCAGCAGTGAGATCCAGACCAACTATGGCTACACCTTC
V: TRBV5-1; D: .; size: .; J: TRBJ1-1; CDR3: CASSLSVGLMNTEAFF; DNA: TGCGCCAGCAGCTTGTCAGTGGGCCTGATGAACACTGAAGCTTTCTTT
V: TRBV10-3; D: .; size: .; J: TRBJ1-2; CDR3: CAISPYEGPYGYTF; DNA: TGTGCCATCAGCCCCTATGAGGGCCCCTATGGCTACACCTTC
V: TRBV2; D: .; size: .; J: TRBJ2-6; CDR3: CASRAGANVLTF; DNA: TGTGCCAGCAGGGCTGGGGCCAACGTCCTGACTTTC
V: TRBV14; D: .; size: .; J: TRBJ1-3; CDR3: CASSQRVGWGNTIYF; DNA: TGTGCCAGCAGCCAACGGGTCGGCTGGGGAAACACCATATATTTT
V: TRBV7-9; D: .; size: .; J: TRBJ2-2; CDR3: CASSLGSETGELFF; DNA: TGTGCCAGCAGCTTAGGGTCTGAAACCGGGGAGCTGTTTTTT
V: TRBV6-1; D: .; size: few; J: TRBJ1-2; CDR3: CASSVVGAVDYGYTF; DNA: TGTGCCAGCAGTGTTGTAGGGGCCGTTGACTATGGCTACACCTTC
V: TRBV5-4; D: .; size: few; J: TRBJ1-2; CDR3: CASSSPRTDNYGYTF; DNA: TGTGCCAGCAGCTCTCCCAGGACAGATAACTATGGCTACACCTTC
V: TRBV28; D: .; size: few; J: TRBJ2-7; CDR3: CASKGPQVTKTSYEQYF; DNA: TGTGCCAGCAAGGGGCCGCAGGTAACGAAGACCTCCTACGAGCAGTACTTC
V: TRBV21-1; D: .; size: once; J: TRBJ1-5; CDR3: CASSRRTGSKGVDQPQHF; DNA: TGTGCCAGCAGCAGAAGGACAGGGAGTAAAGGGGTGGATCAGCCCCAGCATTTT
V: TRBV9; D: .; size: .; J: TRBJ2-5; CDR3: CASSAGIVMETQYF; DNA: TGTGCCAGCAGCGCTGGAATAGTTATGGAGACCCAGTACTTC
V: TRBV7-2; D: .; size: .; J: TRBJ2-7; CDR3: CASSLMDTSYEQYF; DNA: TGTGCCAGCAGCTTAATGGACACCTCCTACGAGCAGTACTTC
V: TRBV19; D: TRBD2; size: .; J: TRBJ2-3; CDR3: CASSVTSGLTDTQYF; DNA: TGTGCCAGTAGTGTGACTAGCGGGCTCACAGATACGCAGTATTTT
V: TRBV29-1; D: .; size: .; J: TRBJ2-5; CDR3: CSVDLQSETQYF; DNA: TGCAGCGTTGATCTACAATCGGAGACCCAGTACTTC
V: TRBV11-1; D: .; size: .; J: TRBJ2-4; CDR3: CASSLWRGEAKNIQYF; DNA: TGTGCCAGCAGCCTCTGGAGGGGCGAAGCCAAAAACATTCAGTACTTC
V: TRBV7-8; D: .; size: .; J: TRBJ2-7; CDR3: CASSLPSRTASYEQYF; DNA: TGTGCCAGCAGCTTGCCCTCCCGGACAGCCTCCTACGAGCAGTACTTC
V: TRBV19; D: TRBD1; size: once; J: TRBJ1-5; CDR3: CASSIGTGISPQHF; DNA: TGTGCCAGTAGTATAGGGACAGGGATATCGCCCCAGCATTTT
V: TRBV6-1; D: .; size: .; J: TRBJ2-1; CDR3: CAIVSSYNEQFF; DNA: TGTGCCATTGTTAGCTCCTACAATGAGCAGTTCTTC
V: TRBV2; D: .; size: .; J: TRBJ1-2; CDR3: CASSEALGSYGYTF; DNA: TGTGCCAGCAGTGAAGCGCTGGGAAGTTATGGCTACACCTTC
V: TRBV5-1; D: TRBD2; size: .; J: TRBJ2-7; CDR3: CASKWTSGMYEQYF; DNA: TGCGCCAGCAAGTGGACTAGCGGGATGTATGAGCAGTACTTC
V: TRBV10-3; D: .; size: .; J: TRBJ2-7; CDR3: CAIPLAGWTYEQYF; DNA: TGTGCCATCCCCCTCGCAGGGTGGACTTACGAGCAGTACTTC
V: TRBV10-3; D: TRBD1; size: .; J: TRBJ2-7; CDR3: CAISGPGQGASEQYF; DNA: TGTGCCATCAGTGGACCCGGACAGGGGGCAAGCGAGCAGTACTTC
V: TRBV29-1; D: .; size: many; J: TRBJ2-1; CDR3: CSVEGGIVDEQFF; DNA: TGCAGCGTTGAGGGGGGTATCGTCGATGAGCAGTTCTTC
V: TRBV29-1; D: .; size: few; J: TRBJ2-7; CDR3: CSVGPGTYEQYF; DNA: TGCAGCGTTGGGCCAGGCACCTACGAGCAGTACTTC
V: TRBV11-2; D: .; size: .; J: TRBJ2-5; CDR3: CASSLYRQGRETQYF; DNA: TGTGCCAGCAGCTTATATCGGCAGGGTAGGGAGACCCAGTACTTC
V: TRBV19; D: TRBD1; size: .; J: TRBJ2-7; CDR3: CASSGTANIYEQYF; DNA: TGTGCCAGTAGCGGGACAGCGAACATCTACGAGCAGTACTTC
V: TRBV5-4; D: .; size: .; J: TRBJ2-5; CDR3: CASSAMVEAPGTQYF; DNA: TGTGCCAGCAGCGCCATGGTGGAGGCCCCCGGGACCCAGTACTTC
V: TRBV18; D: TRBD2; size: .; J: TRBJ2-3; CDR3: CASSPQSGRSDTQYF; DNA: TGTGCCAGCTCACCACAAAGCGGGAGATCAGATACGCAGTATTTT
V: TRBV28; D: .; size: .; J: TRBJ2-6; CDR3: CASSSIHSSSGANVLTF; DNA: TGTGCCAGCAGTTCAATACACAGCAGCTCTGGGGCCAACGTCCTGACTTTC
V: TRBV2; D: .; size: .; J: TRBJ2-1; CDR3: CASLPQGPSVEQFF; DNA: TGTGCCAGCCTGCCCCAAGGGCCGTCTGTTGAGCAGTTCTTC
V: TRBV7-6; D: TRBD2; size: once; J: TRBJ2-3; CDR3: CASSFGTSGGSTDTQYF; DNA: TGTGCCAGCAGCTTCGGGACTAGCGGAGGTAGCACAGATACGCAGTATTTT
V: TRBV5-1; D: TRBD2; size: few; J: TRBJ2-7; CDR3: CASSDPTSGRYEQYF; DNA: TGCGCCAGCAGCGACCCGACTAGCGGCCGCTACGAGCAGTACTTC
V: TRBV7-9; D: .; size: .; J: TRBJ1-4; CDR3: CASSPSSGSEKLFF; DNA: TGTGCCAGCAGCCCCTCGTCCGGCTCTGAAAAACTGTTTTTT
V: TRBV5-6; D: .; size: .; J: TRBJ2-5; CDR3: CASSLVASEGETQYF; DNA: TGTGCCAGCAGCTTGGTGGCTAGCGAGGGAGAGACCCAGTACTTC
V: TRBV9; D: .; size: .; J: TRBJ2-2; CDR3: CASSPGDRVNTGELFF; DNA: TGTGCCAGCAGCCCGGGGGACAGAGTAAACACCGGGGAGCTGTTTTTT
V: TRBV29-1; D: TRBD1; size: few; J: TRBJ2-1; CDR3: CSVTGGLSYNEQFF; DNA: TGCAGCGTTACAGGGGGCCTTTCCTACAATGAGCAGTTCTTC
V: TRBV9; D: .; size: .; J: TRBJ2-7; CDR3: CASSGGHEQYF; DNA: TGTGCCAGCAGCGGGGGACACGAGCAGTACTTC
V: TRBV2; D: .; size: .; J: TRBJ1-2; CDR3: CASSVTDYGYTF; DNA: TGTGCCAGCAGTGTGACCGATTATGGCTACACCTTC
V: TRBV19; D: .; size: .; J: TRBJ1-1; CDR3: CASSIVSFNTEAFF; DNA: TGTGCCAGTAGTATAGTCTCCTTCAACACTGAAGCTTTCTTT
V: TRBV9; D: TRBD2; size: .; J: TRBJ2-1; CDR3: CASSVLAGGEEQFF; DNA: TGTGCCAGCAGCGTACTAGCGGGGGGGGAAGAGCAGTTCTTC
V: TRBV6-1; D: .; size: .; J: TRBJ1-5; CDR3: CASSDAAGGNQPQHF; DNA: TGTGCCAGCAGTGACGCGGCGGGTGGCAATCAGCCCCAGCATTTT
V: TRBV6-5; D: TRBD2; size: .; J: TRBJ2-7; CDR3: CASSYRREGIHEQYF; DNA: TGTGCCAGCAGTTACCGGAGGGAGGGAATACACGAGCAGTACTTC
V: TRBV2; D: .; size: once; J: TRBJ2-7; CDR3: CASSPTGGVYEQYF; DNA: TGTGCCAGCAGTCCAACAGGGGGGGTGTACGAGCAGTACTTC
V: TRBV27; D: .; size: few; J: TRBJ2-3; CDR3: CASSLSGRASGTDTQYF; DNA: TGTGCCAGCAGTTTATCGGGCAGGGCTTCTGGCACAGATACGCAGTATTTT
V: TRBV9; D: .; size: .; J: TRBJ2-3; CDR3: CASSARGGSTDTQYF; DNA: TGTGCCAGCAGCGCGAGGGGCGGTAGCACAGATACGCAGTATTTT
V: TRBV5-1; D: TRBD2; size: once; J: TRBJ2-7; CDR3: CASSPKTSGSASYEQYF; DNA: TGCGCCAGCAGCCCCAAGACTAGCGGGAGCGCCAGCTACGAGCAGTACTTC
V: TRBV7-2; D: TRBD1; size: .; J: TRBJ2-7; CDR3: CASSTPPGTGSYEQYF; DNA: TGTGCCAGCAGCACCCCCCCCGGGACAGGCTCCTACGAGCAGTACTTC
V: TRBV7-9; D: TRBD2; size: .; J: TRBJ2-7; CDR3: CASSLAGLAGAYEQYF; DNA: TGTGCCAGCAGCTTAGCGGGGCTAGCGGGAGCCTACGAGCAGTACTTC
V: TRBV10-3; D: TRBD2; size: .; J: TRBJ2-3; CDR3: CAISEERDLVTQYF; DNA: TGTGCCATCAGTGAAGAGCGGGATTTGGTTACGCAGTATTTT
V: TRBV5-1; D: .; size: .; J: TRBJ2-7; CDR3: CASSLALALGYEQYF; DNA: TGCGCCAGCAGCTTGGCCTTAGCGCTAGGCTACGAGCAGTACTTC
V: TRBV6-5; D: TRBD2; size: .; J: TRBJ2-7; CDR3: CASSLGLAREQYF; DNA: TGTGCCAGCAGTCTCGGACTAGCTCGCGAGCAGTACTTC